Below, 21 T cell receptor beta chains from the same sample are listed, as sequenced in a study of immune evolution from preneoplasia to lung adenocarcinoma. The method was immunoSEQ multiplex PCR; TCRdb's version includes in-frame clones alone and lacks a portion of them. The sample holds about 3,400 clones, around 72% seen once. The sequencing sample was made of FFPE atypical adenomatous hyperplasia tissue from the lung. As for subset: atypical adenomatous hyperplasia (AAH), lung preneoplasia. The receptors shown here come from a person between 70 and 80 years old with lung adenocarcinoma.

V and J are TRBV15 and TRBJ2-7, with 8 bases identical to TRBD2. The CDR3 sequence is 17 residues long. J gave up 2 bases and V 1 base, and 10 bases lay outside the gene matches. Germline V CDR1 and CDR2: LNHNV, YYDKDF (reference sequence). The DNA for the CDR3 is TGTGCCACCAGCAGAGGGGGCTCGGGCGGGAGGACCTACGAGCAGTACTTC. Translation gives CATSRGGSGGRTYEQYF. The full variable domain, its missing parts supplied by reference TRBV15 and TRBJ2-7, is DAMVIQNPRYQVTQFGKPVTLSCSQTLNHNVMYWYQQKSSQAPKLLFHYYDKDFNNEADTPDNFQSRRPNTSFCFLDIRSPGLGDTAMYLCATSRGGSGGRTYEQYFGPGTRLTVT.

The V gene is TRBV20-1, the J gene TRBJ1-1; no clear D. The germline V gene encodes CDR1 DFQATT and CDR2 SNEGSKA (reference sequence). V was clipped by 1 base and J by 5 bases, with 5 bases between them. The CDR3 is made up of 11 amino acids. Here the CDR3 DNA reads TGCAGTGCTAGAGCTCCTACTGAAGCTTTCTTT. This sequence encodes CSARAPTEAFF.

The rearrangement links TRBV7-2 to TRBJ2-7; D unresolved. Germline CDR1 and CDR2: SGHTA and FQGNSA. The CDR3 consists of 12 residues. V shed 5 bases and J shed 3 bases, with 8 bases lying between them. Written as DNA, the CDR3 is TGTGCCAGCAGCGATCAAAGCTACGAGCAGTACTTC. It is translated as CASSDQSYEQYF.

The rearrangement uses TRBV6-1 and TRBJ1-5; D gene ambiguous. The CDR3 sequence is 12 residues long. Trimming left V 8 bases short and J 0 bases short, with 5 bases between. The germline CDR1 and CDR2 sequences are MNHNS and SASEGT. In DNA, the CDR3 is TGTGCCAGCTCGAATAGCAATCAGCCCCAGCATTTT. This translates into CASSNSNQPQHF.

This clone was observed a handful of times. The chain couples TRBV23-1 to TRBJ2-7; D is possibly TRBD2 (6 bases). TRBV23-1 is sorted into the ORF group, with uncertain function. V gave up 6 bases and J gave up 2 bases, with 17 bases separating them. The CDR3 is made up of 15 amino acids. The CDR3 sequence: CASRPGLLPTYEQYF. Here the CDR3 DNA reads TGCGCCAGCAGGCCGGGACTCCTACCAACCTACGAGCAGTACTTC.

This chain connects TRBV27 to TRBJ2-7; possible D gene TRBD2, 5 bases. Germline V gives CDR1 MNHEY, CDR2 SMNVEV (reference sequence). The V end was cut by 6 bases, the J end by 5 bases, with 17 bases between. The CDR3 covers 14 residues. The DNA for the CDR3 is TGTGCCAGCAGCCTAGCCCCATGGTTGAACGAGCAGTACTTC. It codes for CASSLAPWLNEQYF.

The CDR3 nucleotides read TGTGCCTGGAGCCTCAGGGGTGTCGGGCAGTACTTC. It specifies CAWSLRGVGQYF. The rearrangement joins TRBV30 to TRBJ2-7; D might be TRBD1 (6 bases). The germline V gene has CDR1 GTSNPN and CDR2 SVGIG (reference sequence). CDR3 length: 12 residues. The germline V and J ends were trimmed by 3 bases and 9 bases, with 15 bases remaining between them. Based on the CDR3 plus reference TRBV30 and TRBJ2-7, the full variable domain is SQTIHQWPATLVQPVGSPLSLECTVEGTSNPNLYWYRQAAGRGLQLLFYSVGIGQISSEVPQNLSASRPQDRQFILSSKKLLLSDSGFYLCAWSLRGVGQYFGPGTRLTVT.

This clone was counted between two and nine times. The chain couples TRBV18 to TRBJ1-2; D gene ambiguous. Germline V lookup: CDR1 KGHSH, CDR2 LQKENI. The CDR3 has 15 amino acids. Between the trimmed V and J ends, which lost 3 bases and 4 bases, there was a span of 15 bases. This CDR3 is CASSPAVESIYGYTF. CDR3 DNA: TGTGCCAGCTCACCTGCAGTTGAATCGATCTATGGCTACACCTTC.

The chain joins TRBV5-1 to TRBJ1-2; possible D gene TRBD1, 5 bases. The CDR3 extends over 16 amino acids. Per the germline V gene, CDR1 is SGHRS and CDR2 is YFSETQ. V shed 4 bases and J shed 4 bases, with 20 bases lying between them. CDR3 amino acids: CASSPDGTTAGYGYTF. The CDR3 coding sequence is TGCGCCAGCAGCCCGGACGGGACCACGGCGGGCTATGGCTACACCTTC.

This chain links TRBV6-4 with TRBJ2-3; D possibly uses TRBD1 or TRBD2 (5 bases each). The length of the CDR3 is 14 residues. With 0 bases removed from V and 4 bases from J, the gap between germline ends came to 8 bases. Germline V lookup: CDR1 MRHNA, CDR2 SNTAGT. The CDR3 protein is CASSDSEGPDTQYF. CDR3 nucleotides: TGTGCCAGCAGTGACTCTGAGGGGCCAGATACGCAGTATTTT.

V is TRBV19 and J is TRBJ2-3; TRBD2 might be the D (6 bases). Trimming removed 6 bases at V and 3 bases at J, with 13 bases between. This CDR3 region has 14 residues. CDR1 LNHDA and CDR2 SQIVND come from the germline V gene (reference sequence). The CDR3 spells CASRTRGGTDTQYF. CDR3 DNA sequence: TGTGCCAGTAGAACTCGTGGAGGGACAGATACGCAGTATTTT. Complete variable domain (other parts from reference TRBV19 and TRBJ2-3): DGGITQSPKYLFRKEGQNVTLSCEQNLNHDAMYWYRQDPGQGLRLIYYSQIVNDFQKGDIAEGYSVSREKKESFPLTVTSAQKNPTAFYLCASRTRGGTDTQYFGPGTRLTVL.

The chain recombines TRBV5-1 with TRBJ2-7; 12 bases are a match to TRBD1. Germline V gene sequence: CDR1 SGHRS, CDR2 YFSETQ. This CDR3 contains 15 residues. V dropped 4 bases and J dropped 7; count of bases not matched to a gene: 9. The DNA of the CDR3 is TGCGCCAGCAGCGGGGGGACAGGGGGCTCTGGGGAGCAGTACTTC. It translates to CASSGGTGGSGEQYF.

The V call is TRBV9, the J call TRBJ2-5; 10 nucleotides match TRBD2. This CDR3 comprises 15 residues. V was pared by 3 bases and J by 7 bases, with 9 bases of the junction left unmatched. Germline CDR1 SGDLS, CDR2 YYNGEE. CDR3 in amino acids: CASSGSLAGEGTQYF. CDR3 nucleotide sequence: TGTGCCAGCAGCGGATCTCTAGCGGGGGAGGGGACCCAGTACTTC.

This chain uses TRBV6-1 with TRBJ2-1; D is unresolved. CDR3 length equals 16 residues. Germline CDR1 reads MNHNS; CDR2 reads SASEGT. V was clipped by 3 bases and J by 0 bases, with 12 bases between them. For the CDR3, the DNA is TGTGCCAGCAGTGACGACACCTCGAGCTCCTACAATGAGCAGTTCTTC. Translation: CASSDDTSSSYNEQFF.

This clone was picked up a small number of times. The chain employs TRBV6-4 and TRBJ2-3; D possibly uses TRBD1 or TRBD2 (5 bases each). V shed 3 bases and J shed 5 bases, with 15 bases lying between them. Germline CDR1 MRHNA, CDR2 SNTAGT. CDR3 length: 15 residues. The CDR3 sequence is CASSEGPSEGDTQYF. The CDR3 region has the DNA TGTGCCAGCAGTGAGGGACCGTCAGAGGGAGATACGCAGTATTTT.

This clone was seen just once. The chain combines TRBV19 with TRBJ1-2; 7 bases map to TRBD1. V trimming: 7 bases; J trimming: 4 bases; junction bases outside the gene matches: 15. This CDR3 has 16 residues. From germline, CDR1 is LNHDA and CDR2 SQIVND (reference sequence). The CDR3 here is CASKGFGQDQTYGYTF. For the CDR3, the DNA is TGTGCCAGTAAGGGCTTCGGACAGGATCAAACCTATGGCTACACCTTC. Looking up the rest from reference TRBV19 and TRBJ1-2 gives the full variable domain: DGGITQSPKYLFRKEGQNVTLSCEQNLNHDAMYWYRQDPGQGLRLIYYSQIVNDFQKGDIAEGYSVSREKKESFPLTVTSAQKNPTAFYLCASKGFGQDQTYGYTFGSGTRLTVV.

CDR3 DNA sequence: TGTGCCAGCTCACCTGCTGAAGACAGACCAGGGTACTTC. It specifies CASSPAEDRPGYF. The rearrangement links TRBV18 to TRBJ2-7; a weak D match, TRBD1 (5 bases). The CDR3 runs 13 residues. CDR1 and CDR2 from the germline V gene are KGHSH and LQKENI. Trimming cost V 3 bases and J 12 bases, with 18 bases left between them.

This sequence joins TRBV30 and TRBJ1-1, with D possibly being TRBD1 (6 bases). Germline-derived CDR1 and CDR2 are GTSNPN and SVGIG (reference sequence). The CDR3 runs to 16 residues. V was pared by 3 bases and J by 0 bases, with 17 bases between. This chain's CDR3 is CAWSGGETGVNTEAFF. The CDR3 region has the DNA TGTGCCTGGAGCGGTGGAGAGACAGGCGTGAACACTGAAGCTTTCTTT.

In its sample, this clone was seen a few times. The chain is built from TRBV7-9 and TRBJ2-2, with D possibly TRBD2 on 6 matching bases. Trimming took off 5 bases at V and 1 base at J, with 14 bases between the two ends. The CDR3 has 16 residues. CDR1 and CDR2 (germline): SEHNR, FQNEAQ (reference sequence). CDR3 DNA sequence: TGTGCCAGCAGCCCCCTCGGGAGCCTGAACACCGGGGAGCTGTTTTTT. It encodes CASSPLGSLNTGELFF. Drawing the rest from reference TRBV7-9 and TRBJ2-2, the complete variable domain is DTGVSQNPRHKITKRGQNVTFRCDPISEHNRLYWYRQTLGQGPEFLTYFQNEAQLEKSRLLSDRFSAERPKGSFSTLEIQRTEQGDSAMYLCASSPLGSLNTGELFFGEGSRLTVL.

By its share, this clone is large. V usage is TRBV30 and J usage is TRBJ2-2, with a tentative D call TRBD1 (5 bases). The CDR3 extends over 15 amino acids. Germline-derived CDR1 and CDR2 are GTSNPN and SVGIG (reference sequence). The ends were cut back, 2 bases at V and 3 bases at J, with 13 bases in the middle. The CDR3 sequence: CAWSPTTAYTGELFF. The CDR3 nucleotides read TGTGCCTGGAGTCCCACGACAGCTTACACCGGGGAGCTGTTTTTT.

The rearrangement uses TRBV27 and TRBJ2-1; D is perhaps TRBD2 (5 bases). V gave up 11 bases and J gave up 10 bases, with 18 bases separating them. The CDR3 length is 12 residues. Germline CDR1 MNHEY, CDR2 SMNVEV (reference sequence). CDR3 sequence (DNA): TGTGCCCTCCTCTCCCCCAGCGGAGAGCAGTTCTTC. Translated, it gives CALLSPSGEQFF.